This T cell receptor beta chain was sequenced in a study of memory B cells and T cells in multiple sclerosis. The CDR3 is 13 amino acids. V was cut by 7 bases and J by 3 bases, with 13 bases left in between. Germline V gene lookup returns CDR1 ENHRY and CDR2 SYGVKD. Data came from immunoSEQ multiplex PCR; TCRdb stores just in-frame clones and leaves some out. The sample yields approximately 7,800 clones, 58% seen once. The origin of this receptor is a human donor with multiple sclerosis. Sample: memory (CD45RO+) CD8+ T cells from blood. The chain recombines TRBV10-3 with TRBJ2-7; weak D call: TRBD2 (6 bases). The CDR3, as DNA: TGTGCCATCAAGGCTAGCGAGGACTACGAGCAGTACTTC. Protein sequence: CAIKASEDYEQYF.